One T cell receptor (beta chain) is described in this entry. This sample is part of a study of identical twins. Per the germline V gene, CDR1 is SSHAT and CDR2 is FNYEAQ (reference sequence). Trimming left V 5 bases short and J 2 bases short, with 8 bases between. This CDR3 region has 13 residues. Unique molecular identifiers were present on the cDNA, which also gained a universal primer site by template switching. MiXCR, applied by TCRdb to the 5' RACE reads, yields one record per CDR3 protein. This table has around 960,000 distinct CDR3 sequences, about 12% appearing once. A further study also used this sample, focusing on yellow fever vaccine responses in identical twins. That source reports: Reportedly, the T cell response mounted by twins to vaccine seemed partly convergent, partly personalized.

Sequencing was carried out using PBMCs. The chain uses TRBV7-7 and TRBJ2-3; no firm D call. The sequence derives from a woman between 18 and 29 years old in good health. The CDR3 loop reads CASSPINTDTQYF. The CDR3 nucleotides are TGTGCCAGCAGCCCAATTAACACAGATACGCAGTATTTT.